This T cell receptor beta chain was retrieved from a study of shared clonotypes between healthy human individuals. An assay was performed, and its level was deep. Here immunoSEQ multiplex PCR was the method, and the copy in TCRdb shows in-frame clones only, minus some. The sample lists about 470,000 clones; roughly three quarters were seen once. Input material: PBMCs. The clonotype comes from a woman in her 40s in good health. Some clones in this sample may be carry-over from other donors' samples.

CDR3 region: CAWNRLAASYEQYF. CDR3 bases: TGTGCCTGGAACCGTCTAGCGGCCAGCTACGAGCAGTACTTC. The chain carries TRBV30 and TRBJ2-7, with 7 bases fitting TRBD2. The CDR3 has 14 amino acids. CDR1 GTSNPN and CDR2 SVGIG come from the germline V gene (reference sequence). V lost 4 bases, J lost 3 bases, and 9 bases stayed unmatched.